The entry below gives a single TCR beta chain sequence along with its context. The antigen remains unidentified. The source of the sample is a study of cytomegalovirus exposure and HLA in healthy donors. Study findings and constraints: A link between a missense DCLRE1C variant and TCR beta V- and J-gene trimming emerged from a later analysis. In a later analysis, an Asian-associated ancestry cluster reportedly showed fewer N-insertions than the roughly 730-donor mean.

The PCR had 60 Vbeta and 13 Jbeta primers. This table comes from immunoSEQ multiplex PCR, and its TCRdb copy is limited to in-frame clones, with some not included. The table shows some 150,000 clones, with roughly a tenth occurring only once. The receptor was derived from a male donor in good health and CMV-seronegative. Material: PBMCs.

In DNA form, the CDR3 reads TGTGCCAGCAGCCAAGATCCCACTAGCGGGGGTCGTACCGGGGAGCTGTTTTTT. It codes for CASSQDPTSGGRTGELFF. This chain connects TRBV4-2 to TRBJ2-2, with 11 bases identical to TRBD2. The germline CDR1 and CDR2 sequences are LGHNA and YNFKEQ. Trimming at V came to 0 bases and at J to 5 bases, leaving 8 bases not matched to a gene. The CDR3 spans 18 residues.